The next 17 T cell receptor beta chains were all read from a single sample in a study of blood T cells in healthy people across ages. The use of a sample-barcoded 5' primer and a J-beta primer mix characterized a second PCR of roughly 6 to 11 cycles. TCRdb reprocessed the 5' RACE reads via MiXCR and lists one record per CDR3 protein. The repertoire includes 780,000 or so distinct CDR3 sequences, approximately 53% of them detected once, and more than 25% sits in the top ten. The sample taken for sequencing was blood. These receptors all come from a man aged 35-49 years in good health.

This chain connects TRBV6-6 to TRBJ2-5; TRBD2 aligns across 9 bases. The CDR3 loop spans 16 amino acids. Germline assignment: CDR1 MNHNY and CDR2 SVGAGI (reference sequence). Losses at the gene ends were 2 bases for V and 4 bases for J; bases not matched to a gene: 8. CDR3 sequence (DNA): TGTGCCAGCAGTTACGATGCGGGGGGGCCACGAGAGACCCAGTACTTC. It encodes CASSYDAGGPRETQYF.

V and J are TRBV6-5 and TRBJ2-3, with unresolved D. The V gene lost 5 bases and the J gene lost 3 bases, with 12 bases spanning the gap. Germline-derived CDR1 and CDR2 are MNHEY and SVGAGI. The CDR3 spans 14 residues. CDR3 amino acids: CASSVGAETDTQYF. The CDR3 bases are TGTGCCAGCAGTGTGGGCGCCGAAACAGATACGCAGTATTTT.

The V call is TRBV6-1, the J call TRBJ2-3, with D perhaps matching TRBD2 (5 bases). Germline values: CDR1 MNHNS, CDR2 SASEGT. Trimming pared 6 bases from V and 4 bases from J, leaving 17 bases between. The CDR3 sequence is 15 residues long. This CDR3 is CASSGTSVRADTQYF. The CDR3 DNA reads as TGTGCCAGCAGCGGAACTAGTGTTCGGGCAGATACGCAGTATTTT.

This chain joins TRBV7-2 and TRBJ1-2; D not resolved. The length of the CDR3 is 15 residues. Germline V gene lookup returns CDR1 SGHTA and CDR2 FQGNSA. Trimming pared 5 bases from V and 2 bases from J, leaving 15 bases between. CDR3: CASSGLGRLNYGYTF. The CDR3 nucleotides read TGTGCCAGCAGCGGGCTGGGCAGGCTGAACTATGGCTACACCTTC.

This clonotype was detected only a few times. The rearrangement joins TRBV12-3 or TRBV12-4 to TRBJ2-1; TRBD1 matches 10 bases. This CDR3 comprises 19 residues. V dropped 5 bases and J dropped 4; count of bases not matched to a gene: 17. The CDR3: CASSRTGGRGRPSYNEQFF. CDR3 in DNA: TGTGCCAGCAGTCGGACAGGGGGGAGGGGTAGACCCTCATACAATGAGCAGTTCTTC.

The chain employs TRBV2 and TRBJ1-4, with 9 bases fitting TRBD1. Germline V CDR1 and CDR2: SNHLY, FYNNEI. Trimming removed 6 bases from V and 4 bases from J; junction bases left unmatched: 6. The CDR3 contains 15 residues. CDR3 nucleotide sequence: TGTGCCAGCAGGGCCGGGACAGGGAATAATGAAAAACTGTTTTTT. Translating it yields CASRAGTGNNEKLFF.

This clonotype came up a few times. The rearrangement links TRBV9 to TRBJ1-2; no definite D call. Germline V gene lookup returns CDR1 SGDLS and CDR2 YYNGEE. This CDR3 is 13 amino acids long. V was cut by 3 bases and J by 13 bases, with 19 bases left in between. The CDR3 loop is CASSAVREQKGTF. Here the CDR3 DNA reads TGTGCCAGCAGCGCCGTCCGGGAGCAAAAGGGCACCTTC.

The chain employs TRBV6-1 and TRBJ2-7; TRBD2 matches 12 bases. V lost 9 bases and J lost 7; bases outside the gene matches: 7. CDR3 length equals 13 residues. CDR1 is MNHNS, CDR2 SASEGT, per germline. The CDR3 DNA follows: TGTGCCAGTACTAGCGGGAGGCGAGAAGAGCAGTACTTC. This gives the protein CASTSGRREEQYF.

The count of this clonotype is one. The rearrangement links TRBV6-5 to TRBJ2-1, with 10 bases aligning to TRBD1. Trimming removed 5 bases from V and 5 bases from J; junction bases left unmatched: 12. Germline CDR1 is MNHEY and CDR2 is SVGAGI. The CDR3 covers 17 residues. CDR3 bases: TGTGCCAGCAGTCACCAACGACAGGGGGCATTAAACAATGAGCAGTTCTTC. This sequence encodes CASSHQRQGALNNEQFF.

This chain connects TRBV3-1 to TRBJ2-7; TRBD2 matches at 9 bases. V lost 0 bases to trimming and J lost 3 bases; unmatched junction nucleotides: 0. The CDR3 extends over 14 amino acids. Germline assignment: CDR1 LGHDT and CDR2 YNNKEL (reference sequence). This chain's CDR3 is CASSQELAGYEQYF. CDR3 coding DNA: TGTGCCAGCAGCCAAGAACTAGCGGGCTACGAGCAGTACTTC.

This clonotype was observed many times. The CDR3 here is CASSPFQGLNTEAFF. For the CDR3, the DNA is TGTGCCAGCAGCCCCTTTCAGGGGTTGAACACTGAAGCTTTCTTT. This chain links TRBV11-2 with TRBJ1-1, with TRBD1 as a possible D gene (6 bases). V lost 5 bases to trimming and J lost 0 bases, with 13 bases between them. The CDR3 covers 15 residues. Germline V gives CDR1 SGHAT, CDR2 FQNNGV.

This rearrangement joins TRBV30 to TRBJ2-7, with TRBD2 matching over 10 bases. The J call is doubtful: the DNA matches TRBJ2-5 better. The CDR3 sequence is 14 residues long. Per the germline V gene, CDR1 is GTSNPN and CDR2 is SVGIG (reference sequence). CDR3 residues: CAWSSGTSAETQYF. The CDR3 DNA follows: TGTGCCTGGAGTTCGGGGACTAGCGCTGAGACCCAGTACTTC.

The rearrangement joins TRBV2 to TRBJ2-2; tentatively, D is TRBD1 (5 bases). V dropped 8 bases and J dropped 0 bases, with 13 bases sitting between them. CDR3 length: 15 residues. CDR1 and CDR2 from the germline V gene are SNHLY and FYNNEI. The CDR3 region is CASSAGPANTGELFF. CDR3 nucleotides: TGTGCCAGCTCAGCAGGGCCCGCGAACACCGGGGAGCTGTTTTTT.

The CDR3 DNA follows: TGCGCCAGCAGCTTGGATTCCCTCAAACAGGGGGCTGATGAGCAGTTCTTC. This gives the protein CASSLDSLKQGADEQFF. The V gene is TRBV5-1, the J gene TRBJ2-1; 9 nucleotides agree with TRBD1. V shed 0 bases and J 8 bases; nucleotides not matched to a gene: 12. The CDR3 is 17 amino acids. Per the germline V gene, CDR1 is SGHRS and CDR2 is YFSETQ.

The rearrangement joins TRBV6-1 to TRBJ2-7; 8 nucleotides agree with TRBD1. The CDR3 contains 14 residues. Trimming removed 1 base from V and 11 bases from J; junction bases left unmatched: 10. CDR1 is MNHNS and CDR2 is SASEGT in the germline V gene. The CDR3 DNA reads TGTGCCAGCAGTGAAGAGGGCAGGGGGCCCACAAAGTACTTC. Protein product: CASSEEGRGPTKYF.

The CDR3 region is CASSDIGQGLDQPQHF. The CDR3 region has the DNA TGTGCCAGCAGTGACATAGGACAGGGTTTGGATCAGCCCCAGCATTTT. J is TRBJ1-5 and V is TRBV6-6; 8 nucleotides match TRBD1. The CDR3 sequence is 16 residues long. Germline values: CDR1 MNHNY, CDR2 SVGAGI (reference sequence). The V and J ends lost 5 bases and 5 bases, in that order; junction bases with no gene match: 11.

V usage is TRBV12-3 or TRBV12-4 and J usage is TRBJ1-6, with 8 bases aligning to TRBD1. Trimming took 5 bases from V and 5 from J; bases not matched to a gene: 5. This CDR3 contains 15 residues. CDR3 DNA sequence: TGTGCCAGCAGTCCCGCGACAGGGGATAATTCACCCCTCCACTTT. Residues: CASSPATGDNSPLHF.